A single sample is the source of the 17 T cell receptor beta chains below, sequenced in a study of cytotoxic CD8 clonotypes in ibrutinib-treated CLL (dated by TCRdb to the early 2020s). The time point label, as the study defines it: about eleven months on ibrutinib. Libraries came from the immunoSEQ multiplex PCR assay. TCRdb carries this immuneACCESS record with in-frame sequences only. Its versions omit some clonotypes, under half of them owing to an unresolved V gene in the studies checked, with the rest unexplained. The table for this sample lists 60,000 to 75,000 clones; over 75% of them were counted only once. 3.1% of the sample is held by the ten biggest clonotypes. Sequenced here: PBMCs, sampled after 12 months of ibrutinib treatment. These receptors all come from a human donor with chronic lymphocytic leukemia.

This clone was found once. The CDR3 region is CATSRDQANYGYTF. In DNA, the CDR3 is TGTGCCACCAGCAGAGATCAAGCTAACTATGGCTACACCTTC. The chain combines TRBV15 with TRBJ1-2; the D is unclear. Germline loops: CDR1 LNHNV, CDR2 YYDKDF (reference sequence). The CDR3 totals 14 residues. Trimming removed 0 bases at V and 0 bases at J, with 5 bases between.

V usage is TRBV18 and J usage is TRBJ2-7; the D is unclear. The CDR3 has 13 residues. The germline gives CDR1 KGHSH, CDR2 LQKENI. V was pared by 2 bases and J by 9 bases, with 14 bases between. The CDR3 region has the DNA TGTGCCAGCTCACCAGCTCTAGATTACTGGCAGTACTTC. It encodes CASSPALDYWQYF.

The chain employs TRBV2 and TRBJ1-5; D unresolved. The CDR3 contains 13 residues. Germline V gives CDR1 SNHLY, CDR2 FYNNEI. The V end was cut by 7 bases, the J end by 1 base, with 8 bases between. CDR3 DNA: TGTGCCAGCACTTGGAACAGCAATCAGCCCCAGCATTTT. It encodes CASTWNSNQPQHF.

The chain has TRBV12-5 and TRBJ2-3; D remains ambiguous. This CDR3 region has 17 residues. Germline loops: CDR1 LGHNT, CDR2 FRNRAP. V was clipped by 1 base and J by 11 bases, with 25 bases between them. CDR3 residues: CASGLDKSQSAFLRQYF. CDR3 nucleotides: TGTGCTAGTGGTTTGGATAAGAGCCAATCAGCGTTTTTAAGGCAGTATTTT.

In its sample, this clone was seen once. The rearrangement links TRBV11-2 to TRBJ2-3, with a weak D call TRBD1 (6 bases). CDR3 length: 12 amino acids. Germline assignment: CDR1 SGHAT and CDR2 FQNNGV. The V end was cut by 3 bases, the J end by 9 bases, with 10 bases between. CDR3 in DNA: TGTGCCAGCAGCTTTGGGCAGGGGACGCAGTATTTT. It is translated as CASSFGQGTQYF.

The V gene is TRBV28, the J gene TRBJ2-7; weak D call: TRBD1 (6 bases). Per the germline V gene, CDR1 is MDHEN and CDR2 is SYDVKM. The CDR3 has 13 amino acids. V lost 3 bases to trimming and J lost 2 bases, with 8 bases between them. The CDR3 spells CASSLGQTYEQYF. The CDR3 DNA follows: TGTGCCAGCAGTTTGGGACAAACCTACGAGCAGTACTTC.

V gene TRBV7-9 combines with J gene TRBJ1-4, with D possibly matching TRBD1 (6 bases). With 10 bases removed from V and 0 bases from J, the gap between germline ends came to 12 bases. Germline V gene data show CDR1 as SEHNR and CDR2 as FQNEAQ (reference sequence). The CDR3 is made up of 14 amino acids. Here the CDR3 reads CATADSPTNEKLFF. The CDR3, as DNA: TGTGCCACCGCGGACAGCCCAACTAATGAAAAACTGTTTTTT.

The V call is TRBV7-2, the J call TRBJ2-7; D call uncertain. Deletions cut 0 bases from V and 3 bases from J, with 12 bases between. This CDR3 has 15 residues. In germline, CDR1 is SGHTA, CDR2 FQGNSA. CDR3: CASSLASTGNYEQYF. CDR3 in DNA: TGTGCCAGCAGCTTAGCTTCGACTGGAAACTACGAGCAGTACTTC.

V usage is TRBV10-3 and J usage is TRBJ1-3; no firm D call. The CDR3 extends over 15 amino acids. V was clipped by 3 bases and J by 4 bases, with 13 bases between them. Germline CDR1 ENHRY, CDR2 SYGVKD. This chain's CDR3 is CAISDQREEGNTIYF. The DNA of the CDR3 is TGTGCCATCAGTGATCAGAGGGAAGAGGGAAACACCATATATTTT.

This chain joins TRBV7-2 and TRBJ1-2; maybe TRBD1 (6 bases). In germline, CDR1 is SGHTA, CDR2 FQGNSA. The germline V and J ends were trimmed by 5 bases and 8 bases, with 15 bases remaining between them. This CDR3 contains 13 residues. This CDR3 reads CASSPRDINGYTF. The CDR3 nucleotides are TGTGCCAGCAGCCCCCGGGACATCAACGGCTACACCTTC.

The V gene is TRBV6-6, the J gene TRBJ2-1; D may be TRBD2 (6 bases). Trimming removed 4 bases from V and 10 bases from J, with 17 bases in between. This CDR3 has 14 amino acids. Germline V gene data show CDR1 as MNHNY and CDR2 as SVGAGI (reference sequence). CDR3: CASSSIMGGDEQFF. As DNA, the CDR3 is TGTGCCAGCAGTTCAATTATGGGGGGTGACGAGCAGTTCTTC.

The chain links TRBV11-3 to TRBJ1-2; TRBD1 matches 8 bases. The CDR3 has 15 amino acids. Looked up from germline, CDR1 is SGHNT and CDR2 is YENEEA. V dropped 5 bases and J dropped 4; count of bases not matched to a gene: 9. This CDR3 is CASSLTGTGGYGYTF. CDR3 DNA sequence: TGTGCCAGCAGCCTCACCGGGACAGGAGGCTATGGCTACACCTTC.

The chain recombines TRBV6-5 with TRBJ2-7, with D maybe TRBD2 (6 bases). Germline CDR1 and CDR2: MNHEY and SVGAGI. V lost 6 bases to trimming and J lost 3 bases, with 9 bases between them. There are 12 residues in the CDR3. The CDR3 spells CASRGLLYEQYF. The CDR3 coding sequence is TGTGCCAGCAGGGGACTTCTCTACGAGCAGTACTTC.

J is TRBJ2-3 and V is TRBV7-2, with 13 bases fitting TRBD2. Per the germline V gene, CDR1 is SGHTA and CDR2 is FQGNSA. V shed 5 bases, J shed 1 base, and the junction held 6 bases outside the gene matches. The CDR3 has 17 amino acids. CDR3 in amino acids: CASSMWTSGSRTDTQYF. The CDR3 region has the DNA TGTGCCAGCAGCATGTGGACTAGCGGGAGTCGCACAGATACGCAGTATTTT.

This clone has just one count. The chain employs TRBV5-6 and TRBJ2-1, with 16 nucleotides matching TRBD2. This CDR3 contains 17 residues. V was clipped by 4 bases and J by 4 bases; unmatched bases: 5. CDR1 is SGHDT, CDR2 YYEEEE, per germline. In DNA form, the CDR3 reads TGTGCCAGCAGCCCGGGACTAGCGGGAGGGCCTTACAATGAGCAGTTCTTC. Translation gives CASSPGLAGGPYNEQFF.

V usage is TRBV5-4 and J usage is TRBJ2-7; tentatively, D is TRBD1 (5 bases). V gave up 1 base and J gave up 3 bases, with 17 bases separating them. The germline CDR1 and CDR2 sequences are SGHNT and YYREEE (reference sequence). The CDR3 covers 16 residues. CDR3: CASSLRRGNGHYEQYF. DNA of the CDR3: TGTGCCAGCAGCTTGAGAAGGGGCAATGGCCACTACGAGCAGTACTTC.

This chain uses TRBV27 with TRBJ2-7, with D unresolved. The germline V gene encodes CDR1 MNHEY and CDR2 SMNVEV (reference sequence). V was trimmed by 1 base and J by 0 bases, leaving 7 bases between them. CDR3 length: 14 residues. CDR3 DNA: TGTGCCAGCAGTTTATTTGGGGACTCCTACGAGCAGTACTTC. Its translation: CASSLFGDSYEQYF.